This T cell receptor beta chain is from a study of blood T cell repertoires in COVID-19. Sequencing was performed with immunoSEQ multiplex PCR; in TCRdb, only in-frame clones are kept and a portion is missing. This table has tens of thousands of clones, 87% appearing once. This receptor was taken from a man aged 45-65 years with active COVID-19. The source material was peripheral blood.

Here the CDR3 reads CASRQTYNEQFF. The CDR3 bases are TGTGCCAGTAGACAGACCTACAATGAGCAGTTCTTC. This chain uses TRBV19 with TRBJ2-1; D gene unclear. Deletions cut 6 bases from V and 2 bases from J, with 5 bases between. The germline gives CDR1 LNHDA, CDR2 SQIVND (reference sequence). The CDR3 extends over 12 amino acids. The variable domain in full, with the rest retrieved from reference TRBV19 and TRBJ2-1, is DGGITQSPKYLFRKEGQNVTLSCEQNLNHDAMYWYRQDPGQGLRLIYYSQIVNDFQKGDIAEGYSVSREKKESFPLTVTSAQKNPTAFYLCASRQTYNEQFFGPGTRLTVL.